This T cell receptor (beta chain) was identified in a study of vaccination effects on CD4 cells after COVID-19. CDR1 and CDR2 from the germline V gene are SGHRS and YFSETQ. V lost 5 bases, J lost 1 base, and 12 bases lay in between. The CDR3 is 14 residues long. Sequencing was performed with immunoSEQ multiplex PCR; in TCRdb, only in-frame clones are kept and a portion is missing. Of 35,000 to 45,000 clones listed, around 80% are singletons. This clone was observed a single time. Its antigen is not known. Before any sequencing was done, the ViraFEST assay used viral peptide pools to expand antigen-specific CD4+ T cells. Upon completion of about 10 days in culture, CD4+ T cells were isolated. The vaccine recipients had no prior SARS-CoV-2 infection, with negative nucleocapsid antibodies.

The receptor was derived from a human donor who received a COVID-19 vaccine. The J gene is TRBJ1-1, the V gene TRBV5-1; the D gene is possibly TRBD1 (5 bases). The sample consisted of CD4+ T cells from PBMCs cultured with SARS-CoV-2 spike peptides, taken before COVID-19 vaccination. The DNA for the CDR3 is TGCGCCAGCAGGTCGGACGGGGGGAACACTGAAGCTTTCTTT. It is translated as CASRSDGGNTEAFF.